The clone carrying this TCR beta chain was recorded many times. This record comes from a study of blood T cell repertoires in COVID-19. Study-wide background: Whether acute or convalescent, the COVID-19 samples came from the United States, Italy and Spain. From T cells, B-cell-depleted T cells, or PBMCs came the material, which was cDNA or gDNA.

In the authors' methods: Scientists estimated how many nucleated cells there were by amplifying reference gene primers. TCRdb's table, derived via immunoSEQ multiplex PCR, lists solely in-frame clones and lacks some. The D gene and trimming were derived from the DNA, and the V and J assignments and clone size from that table. The profile shows about 150,000 clones, around 90% of them singletons. Germline values: CDR1 SEHNR, CDR2 FQNEAQ (reference sequence). V shed 4 bases and J 3 bases; nucleotides not matched to a gene: 3. The CDR3 length is 15 residues. What was sequenced was peripheral blood. The clonotype comes from a woman aged 55-70 years with active or convalescent COVID-19. The chain uses TRBV7-9 and TRBJ1-2; 12 nucleotides align to TRBD1. CDR3 sequence reads: CASSYGTGGDYGYTF. Here the CDR3 DNA reads TGTGCCAGCAGCTACGGGACAGGGGGCGACTATGGCTACACCTTC.